A selection of T cell receptor beta chains follows, all from one sample in a study of breast tumors, draining lymph nodes, adjacent tissues. From the multiplex PCR reads, TCRdb called clonotypes with MiXCR, one entry per CDR3 protein. Among tens of thousands of distinct CDR3 sequences listed, approximately 57% were seen once. The material sequenced was breast tumor tissue. These receptors originate from a female donor with breast cancer. Some clones in this sample may be carry-over from other donors' samples. The CDR3 runs from the conserved cysteine through the conserved F or W. The D gene is left open where the match is weak. For some rows the clone size is stated as once, few or many, or as a class when expanded; others skip it.

d_call	clone_size	v_call	j_call	cdr3_nt	cdr3_aa
TRBD2	NA	TRBV29-1	TRBJ2-1	TGCAGCGTAGCCCGGACTAGCGGGAGGTCCGACAATGAGCAGTTCTTC	CSVARTSGRSDNEQFF
TRBD1	NA	TRBV7-2	TRBJ2-6	TGTGCCAGCAGTTCAAATCAGGGGGCGGGGGGGGCCAACGTCCTGACTTTC	CASSSNQGAGGANVLTF
NA	NA	TRBV7-9	TRBJ2-2	TGTGCCAGCAGCGACTACACCGGGGAGCTGTTTTTT	CASSDYTGELFF
NA	NA	TRBV14	TRBJ2-1	TGTGCCAGCAGCCAAGTCCCCGCATCTTCCTACAATGAGCAGTTCTTC	CASSQVPASSYNEQFF
NA	NA	TRBV19	TRBJ2-3	TGTGCCAGTAGTAGGCGGGACGAAGATACGCAGTATTTT	CASSRRDEDTQYF
TRBD1	NA	TRBV20-1	TRBJ1-6	TGCAGTGCTAGAGTTTGGGCCGGGACAGGGCATAATTCACCCCTCCACTTT	CSARVWAGTGHNSPLHF
TRBD1	many	TRBV7-9	TRBJ1-2	TGTGCCAGCAGCTTATCTGGGACAGGGGATACAGGCTACCCCTTC	CASSLSGTGDTGYPF
TRBD1	NA	TRBV15	TRBJ1-5	TGTGCCACCAGCTGGACAGGTCCGAATCAGCCCCAGCATTTT	CATSWTGPNQPQHF
TRBD2	many	TRBV20-1	TRBJ2-2	TGCAGTGCTAGAGATCTCAGGCGGGGGGGGAAGAACACCGGGGAGCTGTTTTTT	CSARDLRRGGKNTGELFF
TRBD2	NA	TRBV7-6	TRBJ2-1	TGTGCCAGCAGCTTAGCTCTCGCGGGAGGGTACAATGAGCAGTTCTTC	CASSLALAGGYNEQFF
TRBD2	many	TRBV4-1	TRBJ2-5	TGCGCCAGCAGCCACGCCCCCGGGACTAGCGGGGGGCGCGTAGAGACCCAGTACTTC	CASSHAPGTSGGRVETQYF
TRBD2	NA	TRBV6-4	TRBJ2-1	TGTGCCAGCAGTGGGACTAGCGGGAAGTTTCTGTTCTTC	CASSGTSGKFLFF
TRBD1	many	TRBV7-9	TRBJ2-2	TGTGCCAGCATCCAATCCGGGACAGTGAACACCGGGGAGCTGTTTTTT	CASIQSGTVNTGELFF
TRBD2	NA	TRBV29-1	TRBJ2-1	TGCAGCGCCCTACCTTATTTACTAGCGAGCGGCCCTTGGTACAATGAGCAGTTCTTC	CSALPYLLASGPWYNEQFF
NA	NA	TRBV30	TRBJ1-3	TGTGCCTGGAGCTTGACAATGAACACCATATATTTT	CAWSLTMNTIYF
NA	NA	TRBV6-6	TRBJ1-1	TGTGCCAGCAGTTACTCCGGCAGTAGCACTGAAGCTTTCTTT	CASSYSGSSTEAFF
TRBD2	NA	TRBV20-1	TRBJ2-2	TGCAGTGCTAGAGATACGCTAGCGGGAGGGGGAACCGGGGAGCTGTTTTTT	CSARDTLAGGGTGELFF
NA	NA	TRBV14	TRBJ2-5	TGTGCCAGCAGCCTAGCAGAACAAGAGACCCAGTACTTC	CASSLAEQETQYF
TRBD2	NA	TRBV20-1	TRBJ2-3	TGCAGTGCTAGAGACCCCAGACTAGCGGGAACAGATACGCAGTATTTT	CSARDPRLAGTDTQYF
TRBD1	NA	TRBV2	TRBJ1-1	TGTGCCAGCAACACAGGGGTGAACACTGAAGCTTTCTTT	CASNTGVNTEAFF
NA	NA	TRBV20-1	TRBJ2-7	TGCAGTGCCCCGGGGCTAGCCTCCTACGAGCAGTACTTC	CSAPGLASYEQYF
NA	many	TRBV2	TRBJ1-1	TGTGCCAGCAGTGGGGGGCCGAACACTGAAGCTTTCTTT	CASSGGPNTEAFF
NA	NA	TRBV7-2	TRBJ2-7	TGTGCCAGCAGCCCTTTACTAGGAGTTGTCTACGAGCAGTACTTC	CASSPLLGVVYEQYF
NA	NA	TRBV7-3	TRBJ1-6	TGTGCCAGCAGCACCTCAGGGAATTCACCCCTCCACTTT	CASSTSGNSPLHF
NA	NA	TRBV25-1	TRBJ1-5	NA	CACSARDQREYHQPQHF
TRBD1	medium-sized	TRBV7-8	TRBJ2-7	TGTGCCAGCAGCTCGACAGGGTTCGAGCAGTACTTC	CASSSTGFEQYF
TRBD2	once	TRBV4-1	TRBJ2-7	TGCGCCAGCAGCCAAGATGCTAGCGGGACGTACGAGCAGTACTTC	CASSQDASGTYEQYF
NA	NA	TRBV2	TRBJ2-7	TGTGCCAGCAGTGTGGCAGAGGAGCAGTACTTC	CASSVAEEQYF
NA	many	TRBV9	TRBJ2-1	TGTGCCAGCAGCGTAGAGGACAGCTCCTACAATGAGCAGTTCTTC	CASSVEDSSYNEQFF
NA	many	TRBV6-6	TRBJ2-5	TGTGCCAGCAGTGGGGGGGAAGGGGGAGAGACCCAGTACTTC	CASSGGEGGETQYF
NA	NA	TRBV5-4	TRBJ2-1	TGTGCCAGCAGCTTGGACAGGAGGGAGCAGTTCTTC	CASSLDRREQFF
TRBD2	NA	TRBV9	TRBJ2-5	TGTGCCAGCAGCGGTAGCGGGAGCAGGGAGACCCAGTACTTC	CASSGSGSRETQYF
NA	few	TRBV29-1	TRBJ2-1	TGCAGCACGAAGGGCCCAAGCGATGAGCAGTTCTTC	CSTKGPSDEQFF
NA	many	TRBV18	TRBJ1-2	TGTGCCAGCTCACCACCTTTCGGCGGGGGGTATGGCTACACCTTC	CASSPPFGGGYGYTF
TRBD2	many	TRBV3-1	TRBJ2-1	TGTGCCAGCAGCCAAGAATGGGGGCGGGAGGGCTCCTACAATGAGCAGTTCTTC	CASSQEWGREGSYNEQFF
NA	many	TRBV20-1	TRBJ2-7	TGCAGTGCCTGCCCAGGGGATTACGAGCAGTACTTC	CSACPGDYEQYF
NA	NA	TRBV4-1	TRBJ2-7	TGCGCCAGCAGCCAAGATGACGCAGTCGGTTACGAGCAGTACTTC	CASSQDDAVGYEQYF
NA	NA	TRBV25-1	TRBJ1-5	TGTGCCAGCAGTGCTTCCAGGGGCAATCAGCCCCAGCATTTT	CASSASRGNQPQHF